These 23 T cell receptor beta chains were all obtained from the same sample, sequenced in a study of T cells after yellow fever vaccination. TCRdb called the 5' RACE reads again in MiXCR, with one record for every CDR3 protein. There are over 85,000 distinct CDR3 sequences in the sample; roughly 9% occur only once, and 16% lies in the top ten. The sample here was CD8+ T cells not binding an NS4B(214-222) dextramer, sorted from PBMCs, taken less than 16 days after the first yellow fever vaccination. The receptors were gathered from a man aged 18 to 35 who received the YFV17D yellow fever vaccine.

This clonotype was counted only a few times. This chain links TRBV7-2 with TRBJ2-1; D possibly corresponds to TRBD2 (6 bases). In germline, CDR1 is SGHTA, CDR2 FQGNSA. This CDR3 contains 16 residues. The V end was cut by 2 bases, the J end by 0 bases, with 11 bases between. In nucleotides, the CDR3 is TGTGCCAGCAGCTTACTCGGCGGGGCCTCCTACAATGAGCAGTTCTTC. Encoded protein: CASSLLGGASYNEQFF. Supplemented by reference TRBV7-2 and TRBJ2-1, the full variable domain reads GAGVSQSPSNKVTEKGKDVELRCDPISGHTALYWYRQSLGQGLEFLIYFQGNSAPDKSGLPSDRFSAERTGGSVSTLTIQRTQQEDSAVYLCASSLLGGASYNEQFFGPGTRLTVL.

The chain links TRBV7-8 to TRBJ1-1; D possibly corresponds to TRBD1 (6 bases). The CDR3 extends over 19 amino acids. Between the trimmed V and J ends, which lost 5 bases and 3 bases, there was a span of 28 bases. From germline, CDR1 is SGHVS and CDR2 FQNEAQ. The CDR3 DNA reads as TGTGCCAGCAGCGCACAGGGTAGTAGTTTCCCATGGTGGGACACTGAAGCTTTCTTT. Encoded protein: CASSAQGSSFPWWDTEAFF.

The chain has TRBV4-2 and TRBJ2-7; the D is unclear. Trimming pared 0 bases from V and 4 bases from J, leaving 16 bases between. CDR1 LGHNA and CDR2 YNFKEQ come from the germline V gene. There are 16 residues in the CDR3. In DNA form, the CDR3 reads TGTGCCAGCAGCCAAGAAGTAGGTGGGGTCGCTTACGAGCAGTACTTC. Protein: CASSQEVGGVAYEQYF.

Many counts were recorded for this clonotype. The chain links TRBV10-3 to TRBJ2-1; a weak D match, TRBD1 (6 bases). Germline lookup yields CDR1 ENHRY and CDR2 SYGVKD. CDR3 length: 11 amino acids. Trimming shortened V by 9 bases and J by 9 bases, and 12 bases separated the two germline ends. This CDR3 reads CAINRAPEQFF. In DNA, the CDR3 is TGTGCCATAAACAGGGCCCCTGAGCAGTTCTTC.

This clonotype was detected a few times. The rearrangement joins TRBV6-5 to TRBJ1-1; 8 bases align to TRBD1. Germline CDR1 and CDR2: MNHEY and SVGAGI. The CDR3 covers 15 residues. V lost 0 bases to trimming and J lost 1 base; unmatched junction nucleotides: 1. DNA for the CDR3: TGTGCCAGCAGTTACTCGGACAGGGCGAACACTGAAGCTTTCTTT. Translating gives CASSYSDRANTEAFF.

The chain is built from TRBV5-1 and TRBJ1-1, with unresolved D. Germline-derived CDR1 and CDR2 are SGHRS and YFSETQ. Between the trimmed V and J ends, which lost 0 bases and 5 bases, there was a span of 11 bases. The CDR3 has 14 amino acids. For the CDR3, the DNA is TGCGCCAGCAGCTTGGCGCTGGCGAGGACTGAAGCTTTCTTT. Translated, it gives CASSLALARTEAFF.

The genes are TRBV5-4 and TRBJ2-7, with D possibly matching TRBD2 (5 bases). The CDR3 consists of 12 residues. The V and J ends lost 2 bases and 3 bases respectively, with 6 bases between them. Germline CDR1 SGHNT, CDR2 YYREEE (reference sequence). DNA for the CDR3: TGTGCCAGCAGCTTTCGGGACTACGAGCAGTACTTC. Its protein is CASSFRDYEQYF.

This clonotype was counted only a few times. V usage is TRBV6-5 and J usage is TRBJ2-1; 9 nucleotides match TRBD2. V dropped 1 base and J dropped 8; count of bases not matched to a gene: 9. Per germline, CDR1 MNHEY and CDR2 SVGAGI. CDR3 length equals 16 residues. The CDR3 DNA reads as TGTGCCAGCAGTTACTTAGGACTAGCGACGGGGGATGAGCAGTTCTTC. Encoded protein: CASSYLGLATGDEQFF.

This sequence joins TRBV30 and TRBJ1-2, with 10 bases lining up with TRBD1. The CDR3 has 17 amino acids. CDR1 is GTSNPN and CDR2 is SVGIG in the germline V gene (reference sequence). V lost 7 bases to trimming and J lost 4 bases; unmatched junction nucleotides: 18. The CDR3 DNA follows: TGTGCCTCCCCACGTGTTCGTCGGGACAGGGGTACCTATGGCTACACCTTC. The encoded protein is CASPRVRRDRGTYGYTF.

This clonotype was counted ten times or more. The DNA of the CDR3 is TGTGCCAGCAGCGTTTCTGGGACAGGATACAATGAGCAGTTCTTC. Translating it yields CASSVSGTGYNEQFF. The rearrangement joins TRBV9 to TRBJ2-1; TRBD1 aligns across 8 bases. The CDR3 spans 15 residues. The junction had 5 bases not matched to a gene; V was cut back by 2 bases and J by 4 bases. In germline, CDR1 is SGDLS, CDR2 YYNGEE.

This clonotype has only a few counts. This chain links TRBV12-3 or TRBV12-4 with TRBJ2-7; TRBD1 might be the D (6 bases). V was cut by 6 bases and J by 0 bases, with 12 bases left in between. CDR3 size: 14 residues. This CDR3 reads CASSHQGLSYEQYF. CDR3 coding DNA: TGTGCCAGCAGCCATCAGGGGCTCTCCTACGAGCAGTACTTC.

This clonotype was recorded a few times. The CDR3 DNA reads TGTGCCAGCAGCTTAGATGGGACTCTCCCTCTGGCGAATTCACCCCTCCACTTT. This gives the protein CASSLDGTLPLANSPLHF. This chain joins TRBV7-8 and TRBJ1-6, with D possibly TRBD1 on 5 matching bases. Germline lookup yields CDR1 SGHVS and CDR2 FQNEAQ. The CDR3 extends over 18 amino acids. Trimming removed 1 base at V and 7 bases at J, with 20 bases between.

The chain couples TRBV12-3 or TRBV12-4 to TRBJ2-7, with D tentatively TRBD2 (6 bases). Trimming left V 4 bases short and J 4 bases short, with 26 bases between. This CDR3 contains 18 residues. The CDR3 is CASSYWAGTPFVIYEQYF. Written as DNA, the CDR3 is TGTGCCAGCAGTTACTGGGCGGGGACCCCCTTTGTTATATACGAGCAGTACTTC.

J is TRBJ2-2 and V is TRBV12-3 or TRBV12-4; D tentatively fits TRBD1 or TRBD2 (5 bases each). Trimming stripped 2 bases from V and 5 bases from J, with 15 bases between. The CDR3 spans 16 residues. The DNA for the CDR3 is TGTGCCAGCAGTTTAATACTGGGGGTGGAGACCGGGGAGCTGTTTTTT. It encodes CASSLILGVETGELFF.

V usage is TRBV4-1 and J usage is TRBJ1-5; 9 nucleotides line up with TRBD1. The CDR3 totals 14 residues. Losses at the gene ends were 4 bases for V and 7 bases for J; bases not matched to a gene: 5. The V gene's germline CDR1 is MGHRA and CDR2 YSYEKL. This chain's CDR3 is CASSPRTGVQPQHF. CDR3 sequence (DNA): TGCGCCAGCAGCCCGAGGACAGGGGTACAGCCCCAGCATTTT.

The chain combines TRBV13 with TRBJ2-1; TRBD1 or TRBD2 may be the D gene (6 bases each). Germline V gene lookup returns CDR1 PRHDT and CDR2 FYEKMQ (reference sequence). V shed 0 bases and J shed 8 bases, with 17 bases lying between them. This CDR3 spans 16 amino acids. The CDR3 spells CASSLGIRGPSDEQFF. The CDR3 nucleotides read TGTGCCAGCAGCTTAGGTATCCGGGGGCCCTCGGATGAGCAGTTCTTC.

This clonotype was detected a few times. V is TRBV12-3 or TRBV12-4 and J is TRBJ1-6; 8 bases are a match to TRBD1. Trimming took 4 bases from V and 9 from J; bases not matched to a gene: 8. The CDR3 length is 15 residues. The CDR3 is CASSSIGQGISPLHF. CDR3 in DNA: TGTGCCAGCAGTTCAATTGGACAGGGAATTTCACCCCTCCACTTT.

This clonotype was seen more than once but under ten times. The genes are TRBV5-1 and TRBJ2-7; tentative D call: TRBD2 (6 bases). This CDR3 contains 18 residues. Trimming stripped 4 bases from V and 2 bases from J, with 25 bases between. Germline-derived CDR1 and CDR2 are SGHRS and YFSETQ. CDR3 sequence reads: CASSSDPAGRGVAYEQYF. The CDR3, as DNA: TGCGCCAGCAGCAGCGATCCTGCCGGGAGAGGGGTGGCCTACGAGCAGTACTTC.

V is TRBV6-5 and J is TRBJ2-1; a possible D gene is TRBD2 (6 bases). The CDR3 covers 15 residues. V was cut by 0 bases and J by 2 bases, with 8 bases left in between. Germline assignment: CDR1 MNHEY and CDR2 SVGAGI. The CDR3, as DNA: TGTGCCAGCAGTTACTCGGGGGGAGCCTACAATGAGCAGTTCTTC. It encodes CASSYSGGAYNEQFF.

Only a few counts were recorded for this clonotype. The chain has TRBV4-2 and TRBJ1-6, with D perhaps TRBD1 (6 bases). The CDR3 extends over 19 amino acids. Between the trimmed V and J ends, which lost 4 bases and 0 bases, there was a span of 19 bases. In germline, CDR1 is LGHNA, CDR2 YNFKEQ. CDR3 nucleotide sequence: TGTGCCAGCAGCCCACTACCACAGGGCCCGAGCTCCTATAATTCACCCCTCCACTTT. Residues: CASSPLPQGPSSYNSPLHF.

This chain connects TRBV7-2 to TRBJ2-3; D is ambiguous. The V end lost 6 bases, the J end lost 12 bases, and 13 bases lay between the germline ends. The CDR3 is 11 residues long. CDR1 and CDR2 (germline): SGHTA, FQGNSA. This CDR3 is CASSKGREQYF. For the CDR3, the DNA is TGTGCCAGCAGTAAGGGCAGAGAACAGTATTTT.

The sample holds a few counts of this clonotype. The rearrangement joins TRBV20-1 to TRBJ1-1; a weak D match, TRBD1 (6 bases). Per germline, CDR1 DFQATT and CDR2 SNEGSKA (reference sequence). The CDR3 length is 14 residues. Trimming took off 3 bases at V and 1 base at J, with 12 bases between the two ends. This CDR3 is CSARFPDRNTEAFF. The CDR3 DNA is TGCAGTGCTAGGTTCCCGGACAGGAACACTGAAGCTTTCTTT.

The chain uses TRBV4-1 and TRBJ1-1; no clear D gene. Trimming took off 1 base at V and 3 bases at J, with 9 bases between the two ends. Per germline, CDR1 MGHRA and CDR2 YSYEKL. This CDR3 has 14 residues. DNA for the CDR3: TGCGCCAGCAGCCAAGGCGGTGGGTACACTGAAGCTTTCTTT. Its translation is CASSQGGGYTEAFF.